This T cell receptor beta chain came from a study of cytomegalovirus exposure and HLA in healthy donors. Across the study: In an earlier analysis, some 110 million unique TCR beta sequences were found from some 180 million T cells. Of the donors genotyped, 398 in all, 65% to 90% fell in the Caucasian-associated ancestry cluster.

Comment on this clone: The antigen remains undetermined.

Per germline, CDR1 SGHTA and CDR2 FQGTGA. Trimming took 5 bases from V and 5 from J, leaving 15 bases between them. The length of the CDR3 is 15 residues. Whole-study results and caveats: The number of N-insertions in an Asian-associated ancestry cluster was reportedly below the roughly 620-donor mean in a later analysis. TCR association rates varied by HLA locus in a later analysis, with DRB1 highest and HLA-C lowest.

The PCR ran on 60 Vbeta and 13 Jbeta primers. Clones were sequenced by immunoSEQ multiplex PCR, and TCRdb holds only the in-frame ones, with some missing. This sample contains approximately 140,000 clones. Source material: PBMCs. The sequence came from a woman in her 40s in good health and CMV-seronegative. The chain carries TRBV7-3 and TRBJ2-2; possibly TRBD1 for D (6 bases). CDR3 sequence reads: CASSPRAGVTGELFF. CDR3 coding DNA: TGTGCCAGCAGCCCCCGAGCAGGGGTGACCGGGGAGCTGTTTTTT.